The TCR beta chain under discussion was sequenced for a study of blood T cell repertoires in COVID-19. Study-wide context: The origin of the acute and convalescent COVID-19 samples was the United States, Italy and Spain. T cells, B-cell-depleted T cells, or PBMCs provided the cDNA or gDNA that served as material.

In the original processing: Estimation of nucleated cell counts relied on the amplification of reference gene primers. TCRdb's table, derived via immunoSEQ multiplex PCR, lists solely in-frame clones and lacks some. That table gives V, J and clone size, and the DNA gave D and trimming. Of 100,000 or so clones listed, approximately 72% are singletons. CDR3 length: 14 amino acids. Germline values: CDR1 SQVTM, CDR2 ANQGSEA. Sequences were obtained from peripheral blood. This receptor was taken from a woman in her seventies with acute or convalescent COVID-19. The chain couples TRBV29-1 to TRBJ1-6, with D uncertain. The CDR3 coding sequence is TGCCCTGCTCAACCAGTCGCATATAATTCACCCCTCCACTTT. It codes for CPAQPVAYNSPLHF. Filled out from reference TRBV29-1 and TRBJ1-6, the complete variable domain reads SAVISQKPSRDICQRGTSLTIQCQVDSQVTMMFWYRQQPGQSLTLIATANQGSEATYESGFVIDKFPISRPNLTFSTLTVSNMSPEDSSIYLCPAQPVAYNSPLHFGNGTRLTVT.